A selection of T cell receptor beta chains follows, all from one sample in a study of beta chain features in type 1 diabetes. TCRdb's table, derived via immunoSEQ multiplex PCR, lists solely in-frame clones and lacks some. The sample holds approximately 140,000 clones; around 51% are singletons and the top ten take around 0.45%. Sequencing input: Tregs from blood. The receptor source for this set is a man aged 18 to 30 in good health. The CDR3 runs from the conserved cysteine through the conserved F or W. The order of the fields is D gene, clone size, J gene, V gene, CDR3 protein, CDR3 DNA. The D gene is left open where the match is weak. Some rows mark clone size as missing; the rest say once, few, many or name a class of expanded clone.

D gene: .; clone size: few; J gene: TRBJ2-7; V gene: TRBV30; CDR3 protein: CAWSVRGSYEQYF; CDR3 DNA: TGTGCCTGGAGTGTCAGGGGATCCTACGAGCAGTACTTC
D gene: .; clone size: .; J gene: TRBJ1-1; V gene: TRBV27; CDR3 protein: CASSQYRENTEAFF; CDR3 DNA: TGTGCCAGCAGCCAATACAGGGAGAACACTGAAGCTTTCTTT
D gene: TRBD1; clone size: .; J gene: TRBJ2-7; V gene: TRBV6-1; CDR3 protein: CASSAYNRGSSYEQYF; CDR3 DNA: TGTGCCAGCAGTGCTTACAACAGGGGGAGCTCCTACGAGCAGTACTTC
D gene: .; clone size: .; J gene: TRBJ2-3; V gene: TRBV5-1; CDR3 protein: CASSSTSSTDTQYF; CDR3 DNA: TGCGCCAGCAGCTCAACTTCCTCCACAGATACGCAGTATTTT
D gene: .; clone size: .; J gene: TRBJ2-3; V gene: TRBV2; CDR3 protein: CASSEASGTGGDTQYF; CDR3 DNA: TGTGCCAGCAGTGAAGCGTCCGGGACCGGGGGAGATACGCAGTATTTT
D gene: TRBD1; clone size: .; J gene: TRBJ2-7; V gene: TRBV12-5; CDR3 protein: CASGFSHGRDRNYEQYF; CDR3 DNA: TGTGCTAGTGGTTTCTCCCATGGTCGGGACAGAAACTACGAGCAGTACTTC
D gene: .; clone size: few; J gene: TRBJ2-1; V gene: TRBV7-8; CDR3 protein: CASSSPWRWNEQFF; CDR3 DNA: TGTGCCAGCAGCTCCCCGTGGAGGTGGAATGAGCAGTTCTTC
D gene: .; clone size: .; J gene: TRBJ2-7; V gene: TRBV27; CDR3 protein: CASSRQGVQYEQYF; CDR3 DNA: TGTGCCAGCAGTCGACAAGGGGTCCAATACGAGCAGTACTTC
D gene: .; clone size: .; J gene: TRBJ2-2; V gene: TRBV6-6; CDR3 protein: CASSYSGRSGELFF; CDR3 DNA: TGTGCCAGCAGTTACTCGGGGAGATCCGGGGAGCTGTTTTTT
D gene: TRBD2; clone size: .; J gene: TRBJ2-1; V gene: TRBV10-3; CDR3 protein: CAIRDWTSGRASDEQFF; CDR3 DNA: TGTGCCATCAGAGATTGGACTAGCGGGAGGGCCTCGGATGAGCAGTTCTTC
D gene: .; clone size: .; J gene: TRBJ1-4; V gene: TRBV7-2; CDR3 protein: CASSPRDTPGEKLFF; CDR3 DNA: TGTGCCAGCAGCCCCCGGGACACCCCAGGGGAAAAACTGTTTTTT
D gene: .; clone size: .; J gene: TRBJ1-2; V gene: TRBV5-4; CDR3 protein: CASSPPGGRHGYTF; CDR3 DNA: TGTGCCAGCAGCCCTCCTGGGGGGAGGCATGGCTACACCTTC
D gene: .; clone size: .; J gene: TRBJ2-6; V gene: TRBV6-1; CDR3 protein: CASRVGATGANVLTF; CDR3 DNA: TGTGCCAGCAGGGTGGGGGCTACTGGGGCCAACGTCCTGACTTTC
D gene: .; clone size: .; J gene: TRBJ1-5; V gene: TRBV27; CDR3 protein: CASSFHSQGQPQHF; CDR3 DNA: TGTGCCAGCAGTTTTCATTCGCAGGGTCAGCCCCAGCATTTT
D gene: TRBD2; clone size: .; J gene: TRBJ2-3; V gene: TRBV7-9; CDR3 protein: CASSSPRTSGYTDTQYF; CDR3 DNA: TGTGCCAGCAGCTCCCCCCGGACTAGCGGGTACACAGATACGCAGTATTTT
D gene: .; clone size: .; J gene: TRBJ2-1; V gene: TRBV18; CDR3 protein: CASSPTVRDNEQFF; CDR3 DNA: TGTGCCAGCTCTCCGACAGTTAGGGACAATGAGCAGTTCTTC
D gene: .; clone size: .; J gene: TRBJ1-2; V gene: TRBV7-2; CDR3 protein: CASSEGGYGYTF; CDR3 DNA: TGTGCCAGCAGTGAGGGGGGGTATGGCTACACCTTC
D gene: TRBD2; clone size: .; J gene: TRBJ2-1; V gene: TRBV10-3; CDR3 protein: CASRAGVLRDEQFF; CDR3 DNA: TGTGCCTCCAGAGCGGGAGTTCTTAGGGATGAGCAGTTCTTC
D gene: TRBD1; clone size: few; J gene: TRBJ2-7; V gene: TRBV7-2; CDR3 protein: CASSSSSGQGEQYF; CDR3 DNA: TGTGCCAGCAGCTCCTCCTCGGGACAGGGGGAGCAGTACTTC
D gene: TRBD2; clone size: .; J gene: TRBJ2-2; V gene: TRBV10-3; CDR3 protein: CAISEFWRGATGELFF; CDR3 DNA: TGTGCCATCAGTGAGTTTTGGCGGGGGGCCACCGGGGAGCTGTTTTTT
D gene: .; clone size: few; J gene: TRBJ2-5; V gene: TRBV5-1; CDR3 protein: CASRSGGLFQETQYF; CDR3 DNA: TGCGCCAGCAGGAGCGGAGGACTATTTCAAGAGACCCAGTACTTC
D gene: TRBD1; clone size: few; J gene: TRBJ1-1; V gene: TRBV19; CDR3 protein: CASSPQGAWNTEAFF; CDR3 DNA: TGTGCCAGTAGTCCTCAGGGGGCGTGGAACACTGAAGCTTTCTTT
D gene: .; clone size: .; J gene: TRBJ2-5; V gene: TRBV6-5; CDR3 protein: CASRGGTMQYF; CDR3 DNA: TGTGCCAGCAGAGGGGGGACTATGCAGTACTTC
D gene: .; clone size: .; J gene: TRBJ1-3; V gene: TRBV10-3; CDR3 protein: CAISESSGAGNTIYF; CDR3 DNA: TGTGCCATCAGTGAGTCGTCGGGAGCTGGAAACACCATATATTTT
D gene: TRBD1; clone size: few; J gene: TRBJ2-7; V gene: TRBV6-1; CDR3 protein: CASRDRGSSYEQYF; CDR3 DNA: TGTGCCAGCAGAGACAGGGGAAGCTCCTACGAGCAGTACTTC
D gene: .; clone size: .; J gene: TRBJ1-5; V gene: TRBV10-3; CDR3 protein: CAISNREQPQHF; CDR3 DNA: TGTGCCATCAGTAACAGGGAACAGCCCCAGCATTTT
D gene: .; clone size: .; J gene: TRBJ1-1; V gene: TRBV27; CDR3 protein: CASSPPPRGNTEAFF; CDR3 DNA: TGTGCCAGCAGTCCCCCCCCCAGGGGGAACACTGAAGCTTTCTTT
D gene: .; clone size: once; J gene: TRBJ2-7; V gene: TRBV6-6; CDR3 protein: CASSRGWRQYF; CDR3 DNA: TGTGCCAGCAGTCGCGGCTGGAGGCAGTACTTC
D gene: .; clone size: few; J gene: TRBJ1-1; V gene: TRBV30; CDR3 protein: CAWTGVPPEAFF; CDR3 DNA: TGTGCCTGGACAGGGGTCCCCCCTGAAGCTTTCTTT
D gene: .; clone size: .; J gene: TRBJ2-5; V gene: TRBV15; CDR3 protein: CATSRDFSVPTQYF; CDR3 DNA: TGTGCCACCAGCAGAGATTTTTCAGTCCCGACCCAGTACTTC
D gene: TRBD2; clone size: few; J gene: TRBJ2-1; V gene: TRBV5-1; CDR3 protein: CASSAGLAGEQFF; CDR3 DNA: TGCGCCAGCAGCGCGGGACTAGCGGGGGAGCAGTTCTTC
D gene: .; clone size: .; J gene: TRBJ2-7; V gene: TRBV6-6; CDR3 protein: CASSYSQGKVEQYF; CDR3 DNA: TGTGCCAGCAGTTACTCTCAGGGTAAGGTCGAGCAGTACTTC
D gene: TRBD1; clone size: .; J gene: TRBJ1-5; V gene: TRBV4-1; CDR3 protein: CASSQAGSTGGLYSNQPQHF; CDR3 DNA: TGCGCCAGCAGCCAAGCGGGTTCGACAGGGGGCTTATATAGCAATCAGCCCCAGCATTTT
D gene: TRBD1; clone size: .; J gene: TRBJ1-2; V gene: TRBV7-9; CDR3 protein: CASSLRRFFRDSRLGYTF; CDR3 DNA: TGTGCCAGCAGCTTACGGCGGTTCTTCCGGGACAGCCGTCTAGGCTACACCTTC
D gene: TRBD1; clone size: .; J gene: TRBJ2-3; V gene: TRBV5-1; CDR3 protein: CASSTDYRGHSTDTQYF; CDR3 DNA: TGCGCCAGCAGCACGGACTACAGGGGGCATAGTACAGATACGCAGTATTTT
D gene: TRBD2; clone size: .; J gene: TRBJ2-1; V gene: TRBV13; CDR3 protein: CASRDRTSGYDNEQFF; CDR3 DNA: TGTGCCAGCAGGGATAGGACTAGCGGGTACGACAATGAGCAGTTCTTC
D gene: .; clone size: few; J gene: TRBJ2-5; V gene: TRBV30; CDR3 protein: CAWRAYLEQYF; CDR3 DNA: TGTGCCTGGAGGGCGTACCTGGAGCAGTACTTC
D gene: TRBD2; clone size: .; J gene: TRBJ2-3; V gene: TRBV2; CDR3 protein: CASSVDRRGGDTQYF; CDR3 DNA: TGTGCCAGCAGCGTGGACCGACGGGGGGGAGATACGCAGTATTTT
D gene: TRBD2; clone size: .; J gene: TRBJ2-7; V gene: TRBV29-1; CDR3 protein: CSVESGRAYEQYF; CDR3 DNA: TGCAGCGTCGAAAGCGGGAGGGCCTACGAGCAGTACTTC
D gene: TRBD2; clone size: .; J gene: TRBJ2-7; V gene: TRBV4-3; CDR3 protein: CASSQAAGAGVFSYEQYF; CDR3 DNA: TGCGCCAGCAGCCAGGCCGCGGGAGCGGGAGTATTCTCCTACGAGCAGTACTTC
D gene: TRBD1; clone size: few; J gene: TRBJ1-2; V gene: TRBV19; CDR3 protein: CASKGTGSGYTF; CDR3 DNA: TGTGCCAGTAAAGGGACAGGGAGCGGCTACACCTTC
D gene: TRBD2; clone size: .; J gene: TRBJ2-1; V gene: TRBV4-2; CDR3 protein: CASSQDLGIAGDNEQFF; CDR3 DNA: TGTGCCAGCAGCCAAGATCTAGGAATAGCGGGGGACAATGAGCAGTTCTTC
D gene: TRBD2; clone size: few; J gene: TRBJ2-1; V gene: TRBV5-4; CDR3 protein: CASSLNERGTPRRQQFF; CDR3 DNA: TGTGCCAGCAGCTTGAACGAGCGGGGGACCCCCCGACGGCAGCAGTTCTTC
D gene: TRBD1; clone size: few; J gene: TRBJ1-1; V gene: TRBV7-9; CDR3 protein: CASSQDRGDTEAFF; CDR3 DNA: TGTGCCAGCAGCCAGGACAGGGGGGACACTGAAGCTTTCTTT
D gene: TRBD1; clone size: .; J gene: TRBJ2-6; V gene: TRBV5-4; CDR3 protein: CASSSGQLGSGANVLTF; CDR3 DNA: TGTGCCAGCAGCTCGGGACAGTTGGGCTCTGGGGCCAACGTCCTGACTTTC
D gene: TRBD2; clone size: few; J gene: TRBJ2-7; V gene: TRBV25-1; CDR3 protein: CASSGRTSYEQYF; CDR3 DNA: TGTGCCAGCAGTGGGAGGACTAGCTACGAGCAGTACTTC
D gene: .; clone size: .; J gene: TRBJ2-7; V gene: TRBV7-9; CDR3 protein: CASSPTRFEQYF; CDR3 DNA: TGTGCCAGCAGCCCCACCCGGTTCGAGCAGTACTTC
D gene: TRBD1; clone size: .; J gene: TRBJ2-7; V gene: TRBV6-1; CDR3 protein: CASRTGTGASYEQYF; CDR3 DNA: TGTGCCAGCAGAACCGGGACAGGGGCCTCCTACGAGCAGTACTTC
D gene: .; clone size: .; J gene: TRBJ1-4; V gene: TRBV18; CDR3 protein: CASSPWRGTATNEKLFF; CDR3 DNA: TGTGCCAGCTCACCATGGCGGGGGACTGCAACTAATGAAAAACTGTTTTTT
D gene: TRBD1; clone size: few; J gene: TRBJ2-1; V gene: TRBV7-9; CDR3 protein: CASSGAGQGRHNEQFF; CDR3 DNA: TGTGCCAGCAGCGGGGCCGGACAGGGGCGGCACAATGAGCAGTTCTTC
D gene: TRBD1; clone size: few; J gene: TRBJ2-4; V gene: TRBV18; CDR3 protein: CASSPSQAGGNIQYF; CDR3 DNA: TGTGCCAGCTCACCAAGTCAGGCAGGGGGAAACATTCAGTACTTC
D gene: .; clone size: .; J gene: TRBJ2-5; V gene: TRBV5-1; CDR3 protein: CASSLVGRDTGKTQYF; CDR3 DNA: TGCGCCAGCAGCTTGGTTGGCCGGGACACAGGGAAGACCCAGTACTTC
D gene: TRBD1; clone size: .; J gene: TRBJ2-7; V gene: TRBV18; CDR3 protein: CASSPPGQGYEQYF; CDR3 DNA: TGTGCCAGCTCACCACCCGGACAGGGTTACGAGCAGTACTTC
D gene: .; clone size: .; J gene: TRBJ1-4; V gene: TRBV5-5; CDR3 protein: CASSSPEFTRSGNEKLFF; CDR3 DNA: TGTGCCAGCAGCTCTCCGGAGTTTACACGATCGGGTAATGAAAAACTGTTTTTT
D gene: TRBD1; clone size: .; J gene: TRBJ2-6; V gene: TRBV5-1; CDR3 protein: CASSLGQGLSGANVLTF; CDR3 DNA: TGCGCCAGCAGCTTGGGACAGGGATTGTCTGGGGCCAACGTCCTGACTTTC
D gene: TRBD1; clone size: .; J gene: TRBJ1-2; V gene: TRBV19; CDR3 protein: CASSVTGATYGYTF; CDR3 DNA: TGTGCCAGTAGTGTGACAGGGGCTACCTATGGCTACACCTTC
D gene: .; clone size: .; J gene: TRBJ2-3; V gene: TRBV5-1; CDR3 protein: CASSYIASDTQYF; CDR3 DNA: TGCGCCAGCAGTTATATAGCGTCAGATACGCAGTATTTT
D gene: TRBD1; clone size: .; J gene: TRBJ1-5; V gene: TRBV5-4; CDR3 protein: CASSLDRGQPQHF; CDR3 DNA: TGTGCCAGCAGCTTGGACAGGGGGCAGCCCCAGCATTTT
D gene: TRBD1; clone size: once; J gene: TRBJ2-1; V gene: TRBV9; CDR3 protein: CASSVGSGGYNEQFF; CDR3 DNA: TGTGCCAGCAGCGTAGGTTCAGGGGGTTACAATGAGCAGTTCTTC
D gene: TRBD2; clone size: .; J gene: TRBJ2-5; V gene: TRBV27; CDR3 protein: CASNHRGLAGVGETQYF; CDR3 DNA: TGTGCCAGCAACCATCGGGGGTTAGCGGGAGTCGGAGAGACCCAGTACTTC